The 21 T cell receptor beta chains below come from one sample, sequenced in a study of siplizumab effects on memory and regulatory T cells (dated by TCRdb to between 2017 and 2020). Libraries were built with the immunoSEQ multiplex PCR assay. What TCRdb holds here is the immuneACCESS table cut down to in-frame rearrangements. Part of the clones is not present; checked against another copy, under half of the missing clones reflect an unresolved V gene, and the others are unexplained. The sample contains some 100,000 clones, 80% to 95% of them found a single time. About 12% of the sample lies in the top ten. Material for sequencing was non-Treg CD4+ T cells sorted from blood. The cell subset or site label corresponds to: FACS-sorted unstimulated CD4+ non-regulatory T cells. The source of these receptors is a human donor in good health.

A single count supports this clone. This chain uses TRBV20-1 with TRBJ2-3; D not resolved. Trimming left V 6 bases short and J 6 bases short, with 7 bases between. Germline lookup yields CDR1 DFQATT and CDR2 SNEGSKA (reference sequence). There are 10 residues in the CDR3. In nucleotides, the CDR3 is TGCAGTGCCCTCATGGATACGCAGTATTTT. This sequence encodes CSALMDTQYF.

This rearrangement joins TRBV6-5 to TRBJ2-5; 8 positions agree with TRBD1. In germline, CDR1 is MNHEY, CDR2 SVGAGI. The CDR3 loop spans 15 amino acids. J was trimmed by 7 bases and V by 6 bases; bases with no gene match: 13. The CDR3 DNA follows: TGTGCCAGCAGGAAACTCGAGGACAGGGTTCGGACCCAGTACTTC. Translation: CASRKLEDRVRTQYF.

The CDR3 sequence is CASSVGEGSLWIGELFF. DNA for the CDR3: TGTGCCAGCAGCGTAGGGGAGGGGTCCCTATGGATCGGGGAGCTGTTTTTT. V gene TRBV9 combines with J gene TRBJ2-2; 7 bases align to TRBD2. Germline CDR1 is SGDLS and CDR2 is YYNGEE. Trimming at V came to 0 bases and at J to 7 bases, leaving 12 bases not matched to a gene. This CDR3 contains 17 residues.

The rearrangement joins TRBV10-1 to TRBJ2-2; D is undetermined. V lost 2 bases to trimming and J lost 2 bases, with 12 bases between them. Germline V gives CDR1 WNHNN, CDR2 SYGVQD (reference sequence). The CDR3 length is 16 residues. CDR3 amino acids: CASSEGLPFNTGELFF. The CDR3 coding sequence is TGCGCCAGCAGTGAGGGTCTGCCTTTCAACACCGGGGAGCTGTTTTTT.

V and J are TRBV19 and TRBJ2-5; 7 positions agree with TRBD2. Germline lookup yields CDR1 LNHDA and CDR2 SQIVND (reference sequence). The CDR3 consists of 13 residues. V trimming: 3 bases; J trimming: 4 bases; junction bases outside the gene matches: 2. CDR3 protein: CASSITSAETQYF. The CDR3 coding sequence is TGTGCCAGTAGTATTACTAGCGCAGAGACCCAGTACTTC.

This chain connects TRBV30 to TRBJ2-2; D unclear. Trimming left V 4 bases short and J 1 base short, with 4 bases between. CDR3 length: 12 amino acids. CDR1 is GTSNPN, CDR2 SVGIG, per germline (reference sequence). CDR3 loop: CAWTENTGELFF. The DNA of the CDR3 is TGTGCCTGGACCGAGAACACCGGGGAGCTGTTTTTT.

CDR3 region: CATGNRGGDNEQFF. In DNA, the CDR3 is TGTGCCACCGGGAACAGGGGAGGGGACAATGAGCAGTTCTTC. The chain couples TRBV2 to TRBJ2-1, with D tentatively TRBD1 or TRBD2 (7 bases each). V shed 10 bases and J shed 5 bases, with 18 bases lying between them. CDR1 and CDR2 from the germline V gene are SNHLY and FYNNEI. CDR3 size: 14 residues.

The J gene is TRBJ1-5, the V gene TRBV5-1, with 10 bases fitting TRBD1. Germline V gene lookup returns CDR1 SGHRS and CDR2 YFSETQ. With 4 bases clipped from V and 2 bases from J, the junction kept 3 bases outside the gene matches. The CDR3 length is 15 residues. The DNA of the CDR3 is TGCGCCAGCAGCATAGGGACAGGGGGCAATCAGCCCCAGCATTTT. Amino acids: CASSIGTGGNQPQHF.

V and J are TRBV5-5 and TRBJ1-3; TRBD1 matches at 7 bases. This CDR3 contains 14 residues. Per the germline V gene, CDR1 is SGHKS and CDR2 is YYEKEE (reference sequence). The junction had 7 bases not matched to a gene; V was cut back by 3 bases and J by 7 bases. The CDR3: CASSWGQPANTIYF. The CDR3 DNA is TGTGCCAGCAGCTGGGGACAGCCCGCCAACACCATATATTTT. Looking up the rest from reference TRBV5-5 and TRBJ1-3 gives the full variable domain: DAGVTQSPTHLIKTRGQQVTLRCSPISGHKSVSWYQQVLGQGPQFIFQYYEKEERGRGNFPDRFSARQFPNYSSELNVNALLLGDSALYLCASSWGQPANTIYFGEGSWLTVV.

The gene calls are TRBV7-8 and TRBJ1-1, with unresolved D. There are 14 residues in the CDR3. V lost 5 bases, J lost 4 bases, and 14 bases lay in between. Germline CDR1 SGHVS, CDR2 FQNEAQ. CDR3: CASSSRTRLTEAFF. DNA for the CDR3: TGTGCCAGCAGCAGCCGAACGAGGCTCACTGAAGCTTTCTTT.

V gene TRBV5-1 combines with J gene TRBJ2-5; 7 bases align to TRBD1. CDR3 length: 14 residues. Germline loops: CDR1 SGHRS, CDR2 YFSETQ. J was trimmed by 4 bases and V by 4 bases; bases with no gene match: 7. CDR3 nucleotides: TGCGCCAGCAGCCCGAGTAGACAGGGAGAGACCCAGTACTTC. Translation gives CASSPSRQGETQYF.

This clone appeared a few times. The chain employs TRBV11-2 and TRBJ1-4; D is unclear. Germline V gene sequence: CDR1 SGHAT, CDR2 FQNNGV. The CDR3 runs 15 residues. V dropped 4 bases and J dropped 7 bases, with 16 bases sitting between them. CDR3 residues: CASSSGGRVTEKLFF. The CDR3 bases are TGTGCCAGCAGCTCGGGTGGGAGGGTGACTGAAAAACTGTTTTTT. Full variable domain (missing parts from reference TRBV11-2 and TRBJ1-4): EAGVAQSPRYKIIEKRQSVAFWCNPISGHATLYWYQQILGQGPKLLIQFQNNGVVDDSQLPKDRFSAERLKGVDSTLKIQPAKLEDSAVYLCASSSGGRVTEKLFFGSGTQLSVL.

A note on this clone: Additional DNA sequences in this sample encode the identical CDR3. This rearrangement joins TRBV5-1 to TRBJ2-2; D ambiguous. Germline V gene data show CDR1 as SGHRS and CDR2 as YFSETQ. The V end lost 1 base, the J end lost 1 base, and 8 bases lay between the germline ends. CDR3 length: 15 residues. DNA of the CDR3: TGCGCCAGCAGCTTGCGTCTGATGAACACCGGGGAGCTGTTTTTT. The encoded protein is CASSLRLMNTGELFF.

The gene calls are TRBV5-1 and TRBJ2-3, with 11 nucleotides matching TRBD2. The CDR3 is 16 amino acids. Trimming at V came to 2 bases and at J to 5 bases, leaving 7 bases not matched to a gene. From germline, CDR1 is SGHRS and CDR2 YFSETQ. The CDR3 loop reads CASSFLLAGGQDTQYF. The CDR3 nucleotides are TGCGCCAGCAGCTTCCTCCTAGCGGGAGGACAAGATACGCAGTATTTT.

The chain links TRBV10-3 to TRBJ1-1, with 7 bases matching TRBD1. The V segment lost 6 bases and the J segment 4 bases; nucleotides outside the gene matches: 5. CDR1 ENHRY and CDR2 SYGVKD come from the germline V gene. The length of the CDR3 is 13 residues. The CDR3 coding sequence is TGTGCCATCAGGGGCGACAGGGTCACTGAAGCTTTCTTT. Protein sequence: CAIRGDRVTEAFF.

The CDR3 loop reads CASRAGTAPLTETQYF. As DNA, the CDR3 is TGTGCCAGCAGGGCCGGGACAGCGCCCCTCACGGAGACCCAGTACTTC. The genes are TRBV5-6 and TRBJ2-5, with 7 bases identical to TRBD1. Germline lookup yields CDR1 SGHDT and CDR2 YYEEEE. CDR3 size: 16 residues. J was trimmed by 5 bases and V by 5 bases; bases with no gene match: 15.

This sequence joins TRBV29-1 and TRBJ2-2; D gene ambiguous. The CDR3 runs 11 residues. The V gene's germline CDR1 is SQVTM and CDR2 ANQGSEA. The V end lost 2 bases, the J end lost 6 bases, and 4 bases lay between the germline ends. CDR3 coding DNA: TGCAGCGTTGAAAGTCCCGGGGAGCTGTTTTTT. Its protein is CSVESPGELFF.

In its sample, this clone was seen a few times. The chain links TRBV4-2 to TRBJ2-7; no reliable D call. CDR1 is LGHNA, CDR2 YNFKEQ, per germline. V shed 0 bases and J shed 0 bases, with 12 bases lying between them. This CDR3 is built from 16 residues. The CDR3 bases are TGTGCCAGCAGCCAAGATGCTAGACGGGCCTCCTACGAGCAGTACTTC. This codes for CASSQDARRASYEQYF.

This sequence joins TRBV18 and TRBJ2-2, with 7 bases that match TRBD2. Trimming cost V 4 bases and J 6 bases; bases outside gene matches: 11. In germline, CDR1 is KGHSH, CDR2 LQKENI. The CDR3 totals 16 residues. The CDR3, as DNA: TGTGCCAGCTCACTGGGACCTAGCGGATGGGCCGGGGAGCTGTTTTTT. As protein: CASSLGPSGWAGELFF.

This chain joins TRBV5-1 and TRBJ2-7, with unresolved D. The CDR3 is 14 residues long. The V gene lost 3 bases and the J gene lost 1 base, with 11 bases spanning the gap. Germline CDR1 and CDR2: SGHRS and YFSETQ. The CDR3 sequence: CASSSVLRSYEQYF. The CDR3 coding sequence is TGCGCCAGCAGCTCCGTCCTCCGATCCTACGAGCAGTACTTC.

This clone was detected once. The chain uses TRBV10-3 and TRBJ2-3, with 11 bases lining up with TRBD2. The junction had 5 bases not matched to a gene; V was cut back by 0 bases and J by 6 bases. Germline CDR1 ENHRY, CDR2 SYGVKD. The CDR3 has 16 amino acids. The CDR3: CAISESRLAGRDTQYF. CDR3 nucleotides: TGTGCCATCAGTGAGTCGAGACTAGCGGGAAGGGATACGCAGTATTTT.